This record looks at one T cell receptor beta chain sequence and its context. Its antigen is still unknown. Documented time point: baseline, week 1 (first vaccination visit). Noted treatment: pre-vaccination baseline after standard-of-care therapy. The donors' diagnosis was new WHO grade 3 or 4 astrocytoma that was IDH1-mutant and ATRX-lost. Measured with immunoSEQ multiplex PCR; TCRdb has only the in-frame clones, and not every one. In the table there are 90,000 to 95,000 clones, roughly 80% of which are singletons. The data were obtained in a study of a mutant IDH1 vaccine in newly diagnosed glioma. Study background: The sex distribution of treated patients was approximately 62% male and roughly 38% female, with a mean age of approximately 40 years. Standard pretreatment was either radiotherapy, temozolomide, or, for most, radiochemotherapy with temozolomide. Overall study results and limits: Of the patients, 80% to 95% had vaccine-induced immune responses.

This TCR came from a woman aged 45-60 years with glioma. Material: PBMCs, obtained from a glioma patient treated with radiotherapy, temozolomide or both.

This CDR3 reads CATSSAMISTGPNYGYTF. DNA for the CDR3: TGTGCCACCAGCAGCGCTATGATTTCGACAGGGCCTAACTATGGCTACACCTTC. The chain has TRBV15 and TRBJ1-2, with 7 bases lining up with TRBD1. The ends lost 3 bases at V and 0 bases at J; junction bases unmatched: 13. Germline CDR1 LNHNV, CDR2 YYDKDF (reference sequence). This CDR3 comprises 18 residues.